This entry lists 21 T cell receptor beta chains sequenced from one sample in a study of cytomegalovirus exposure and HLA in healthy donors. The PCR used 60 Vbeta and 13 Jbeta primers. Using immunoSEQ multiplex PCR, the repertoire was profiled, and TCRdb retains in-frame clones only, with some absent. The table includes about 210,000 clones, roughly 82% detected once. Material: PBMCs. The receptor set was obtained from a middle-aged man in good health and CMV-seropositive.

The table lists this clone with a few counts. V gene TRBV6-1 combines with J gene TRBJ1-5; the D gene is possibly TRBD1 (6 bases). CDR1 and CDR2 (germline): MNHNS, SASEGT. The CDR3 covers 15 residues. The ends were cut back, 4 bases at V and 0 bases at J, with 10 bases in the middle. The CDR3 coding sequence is TGTGCCAGCAGTGGGACAGTGATTAGCAATCAGCCCCAGCATTTT. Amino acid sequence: CASSGTVISNQPQHF.

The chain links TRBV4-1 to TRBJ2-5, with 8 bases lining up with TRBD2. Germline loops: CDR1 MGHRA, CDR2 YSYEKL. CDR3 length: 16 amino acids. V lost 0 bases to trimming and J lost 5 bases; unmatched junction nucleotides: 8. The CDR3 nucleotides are TGCGCCAGCAGCCAAGATTGGTCTAGCGGGTATGAGACCCAGTACTTC. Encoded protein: CASSQDWSSGYETQYF.

The CDR3 DNA reads as TGTGCCAGCAGTCAAACAGATACGCAGTATTTT. Translating gives CASSQTDTQYF. This chain joins TRBV27 and TRBJ2-3; D remains unclear. Trimming removed 5 bases from V and 3 bases from J, with 3 bases in between. The CDR3 has 11 residues. The germline gives CDR1 MNHEY, CDR2 SMNVEV (reference sequence).

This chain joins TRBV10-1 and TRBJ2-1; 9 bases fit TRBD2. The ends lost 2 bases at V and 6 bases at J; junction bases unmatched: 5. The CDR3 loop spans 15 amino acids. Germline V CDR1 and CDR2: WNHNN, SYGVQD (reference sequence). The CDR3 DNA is TGCGCCAGCAGTGAGGGCGGTAGCGGGAGCAATGAGCAGTTCTTC. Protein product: CASSEGGSGSNEQFF.

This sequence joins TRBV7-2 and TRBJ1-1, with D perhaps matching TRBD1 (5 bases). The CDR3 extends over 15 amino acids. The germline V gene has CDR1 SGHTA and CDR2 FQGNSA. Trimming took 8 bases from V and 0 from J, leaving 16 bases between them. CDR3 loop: CASRGGENMNTEAFF. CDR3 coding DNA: TGTGCCAGCCGGGGGGGGGAGAACATGAACACTGAAGCTTTCTTT.

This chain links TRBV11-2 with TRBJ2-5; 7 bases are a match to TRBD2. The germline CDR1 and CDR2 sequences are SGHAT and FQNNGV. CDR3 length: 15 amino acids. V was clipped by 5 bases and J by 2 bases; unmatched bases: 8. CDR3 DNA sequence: TGTGCCAGCAGCCGCCTGGGGACTATTCAAGAGACCCAGTACTTC. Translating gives CASSRLGTIQETQYF.

The CDR3 protein is CSVEDQGALYNEQFF. For the CDR3, the DNA is TGCAGCGTTGAAGATCAGGGCGCCCTCTACAATGAGCAGTTCTTC. This rearrangement joins TRBV29-1 to TRBJ2-1; D might be TRBD1 (5 bases). CDR1 is SQVTM and CDR2 is ANQGSEA in the germline V gene. The CDR3 spans 15 residues. V lost 0 bases and J lost 3, with 12 bases in between.

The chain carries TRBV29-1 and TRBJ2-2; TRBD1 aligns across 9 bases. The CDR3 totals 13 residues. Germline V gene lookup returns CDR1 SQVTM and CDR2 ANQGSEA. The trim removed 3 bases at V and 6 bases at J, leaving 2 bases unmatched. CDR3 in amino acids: CSVEDRGAGELFF. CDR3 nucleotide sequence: TGCAGCGTTGAGGACAGGGGCGCCGGGGAGCTGTTTTTT.

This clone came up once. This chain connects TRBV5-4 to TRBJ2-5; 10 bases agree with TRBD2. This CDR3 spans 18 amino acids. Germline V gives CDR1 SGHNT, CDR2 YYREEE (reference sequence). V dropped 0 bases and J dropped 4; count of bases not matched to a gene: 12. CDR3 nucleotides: TGTGCCAGCAGCTTGGAGGTTAGCGGGAGGCCTATGGGAGAGACCCAGTACTTC. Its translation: CASSLEVSGRPMGETQYF.

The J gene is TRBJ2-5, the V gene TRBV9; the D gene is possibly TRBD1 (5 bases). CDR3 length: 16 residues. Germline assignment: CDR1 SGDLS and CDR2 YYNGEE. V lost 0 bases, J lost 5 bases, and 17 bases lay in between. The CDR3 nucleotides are TGTGCCAGCAGCGTAGCTATTGGACAAAAAGGGGAGACCCAGTACTTC. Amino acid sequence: CASSVAIGQKGETQYF.

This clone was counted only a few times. Written as DNA, the CDR3 is TGTGCCAGCAGTCAGACAGCCGCCTATGGCTACACCTTC. Its translation: CASSQTAAYGYTF. The gene calls are TRBV6-1 and TRBJ1-2; possibly TRBD1 for D (5 bases). Germline CDR1 MNHNS, CDR2 SASEGT. Trimming stripped 5 bases from V and 4 bases from J, with 11 bases between. CDR3 length equals 13 residues.

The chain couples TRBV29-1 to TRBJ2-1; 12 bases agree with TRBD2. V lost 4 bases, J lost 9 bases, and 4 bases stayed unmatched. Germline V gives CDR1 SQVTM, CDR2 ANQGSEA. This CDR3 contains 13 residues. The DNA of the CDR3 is TGCAGCGTTGGGACTAGCGGGACTCTTGAGCAGTTCTTC. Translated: CSVGTSGTLEQFF.

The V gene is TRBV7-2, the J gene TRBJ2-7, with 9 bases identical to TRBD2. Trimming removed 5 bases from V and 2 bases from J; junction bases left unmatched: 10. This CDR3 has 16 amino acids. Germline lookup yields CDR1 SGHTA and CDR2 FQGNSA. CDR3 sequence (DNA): TGTGCCAGCAGCCCTATTAGCGGGAGAGGGGCCTACGAGCAGTACTTC. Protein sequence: CASSPISGRGAYEQYF.

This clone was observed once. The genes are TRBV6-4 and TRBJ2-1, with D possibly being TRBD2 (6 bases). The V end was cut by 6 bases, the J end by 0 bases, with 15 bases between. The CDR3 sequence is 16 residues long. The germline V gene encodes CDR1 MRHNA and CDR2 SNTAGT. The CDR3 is CASSPSSAGSYNEQFF. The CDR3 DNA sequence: TGTGCCAGCAGCCCCTCTAGCGCCGGCTCCTACAATGAGCAGTTCTTC.

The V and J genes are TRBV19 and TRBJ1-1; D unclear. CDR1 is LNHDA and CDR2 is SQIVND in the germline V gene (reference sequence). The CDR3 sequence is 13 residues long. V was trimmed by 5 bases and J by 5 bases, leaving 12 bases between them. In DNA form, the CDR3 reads TGTGCCAGTAGTCTATCGGGGTGGACTGAAGCTTTCTTT. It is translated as CASSLSGWTEAFF.

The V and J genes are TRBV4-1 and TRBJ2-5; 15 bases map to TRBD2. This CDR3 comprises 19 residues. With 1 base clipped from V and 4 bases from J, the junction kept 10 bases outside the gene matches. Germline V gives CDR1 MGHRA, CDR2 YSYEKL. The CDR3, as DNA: TGCGCCAGCAGCCAAGCTTCCGGGACTAGCGGGAGGTTCACAGAGACCCAGTACTTC. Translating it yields CASSQASGTSGRFTETQYF.

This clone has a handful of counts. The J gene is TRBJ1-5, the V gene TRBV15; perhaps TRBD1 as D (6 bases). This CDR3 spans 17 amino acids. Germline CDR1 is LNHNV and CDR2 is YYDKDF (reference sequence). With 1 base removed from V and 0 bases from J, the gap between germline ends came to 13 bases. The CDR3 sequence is CATSRATGTVSNQPQHF. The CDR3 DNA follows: TGTGCCACCAGCAGAGCTACAGGGACCGTTAGCAATCAGCCCCAGCATTTT. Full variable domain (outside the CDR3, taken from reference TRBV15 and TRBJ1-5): DAMVIQNPRYQVTQFGKPVTLSCSQTLNHNVMYWYQQKSSQAPKLLFHYYDKDFNNEADTPDNFQSRRPNTSFCFLDIRSPGLGDTAMYLCATSRATGTVSNQPQHFGDGTRLSIL.

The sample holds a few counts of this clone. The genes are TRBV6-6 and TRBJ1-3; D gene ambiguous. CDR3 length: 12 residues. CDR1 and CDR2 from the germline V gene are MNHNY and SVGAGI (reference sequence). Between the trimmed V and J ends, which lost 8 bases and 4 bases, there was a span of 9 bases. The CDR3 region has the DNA TGTGCCAGCCTCCGTTCGGGAAACACCATATATTTT. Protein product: CASLRSGNTIYF.

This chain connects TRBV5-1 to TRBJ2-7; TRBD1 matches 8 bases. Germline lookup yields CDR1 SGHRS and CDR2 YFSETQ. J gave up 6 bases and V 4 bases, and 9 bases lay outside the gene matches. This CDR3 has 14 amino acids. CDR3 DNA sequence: TGCGCCAGCAGCGAACCGGGACAGGACGGCGAGCAGTACTTC. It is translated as CASSEPGQDGEQYF.

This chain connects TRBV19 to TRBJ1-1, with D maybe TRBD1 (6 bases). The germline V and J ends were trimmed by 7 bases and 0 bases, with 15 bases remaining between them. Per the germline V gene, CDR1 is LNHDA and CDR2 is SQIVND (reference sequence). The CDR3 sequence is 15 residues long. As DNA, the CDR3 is TGTGCCAGTATGGCCCTGGGACAATTGAACACTGAAGCTTTCTTT. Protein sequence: CASMALGQLNTEAFF.

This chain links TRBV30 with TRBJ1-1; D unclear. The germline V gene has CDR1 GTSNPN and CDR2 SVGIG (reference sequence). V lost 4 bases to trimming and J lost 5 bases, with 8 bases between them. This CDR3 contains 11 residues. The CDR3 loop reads CAWTAVTEAFF. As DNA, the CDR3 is TGTGCCTGGACGGCGGTAACTGAAGCTTTCTTT.